This T cell receptor (beta chain) was captured in a study of T cells in Graves' hyperthyroidism and ophthalmopathy. Points from the study as a whole: Also found in blood were most expanded thyroid clonotypes above 0.001.

TCR beta CDR3 regions were amplified from RNA transcripts. When the TCR CDR3 underwent first-round RT-PCR, the HTBI primer set was used. TCRdb re-derived calls from the multiplex PCR reads in MiXCR, one entry per CDR3 protein. The data contain around 290,000 distinct CDR3 sequences, roughly 15% of them seen just once; the ten biggest clones take up under 8%. This clonotype appeared many times. What it recognizes is unknown. This TCR was sampled from a woman aged 40 to 50 with Graves' hyperthyroidism. The sequenced material came from blood.

The CDR3 nucleotides are TGTGCCAGCAGATGGACAAGCGTAACGAACACTGAAGCTTTCTTT. It encodes CASRWTSVTNTEAFF. The chain combines TRBV6-1 with TRBJ1-1; possibly TRBD1 for D (5 bases). The V and J ends lost 6 bases and 1 base respectively, with 15 bases between them. This CDR3 has 15 residues. The V gene's germline CDR1 is MNHNS and CDR2 SASEGT.